The 18 T cell receptor beta chains below were found in one sample sequenced in a study of OX40 agonist ivuxolimab in advanced cancers. Using immunoSEQ multiplex PCR, the repertoire was profiled, and TCRdb retains in-frame clones only, with some absent. The table shows around 57,000 clones, with 70% to 85% occurring only once. Source: CD4+ or CD8+ T cells sorted from blood, taken in a trial of the OX40 agonist ivuxolimab. These receptors all stem from an adult with an advanced solid tumor such as melanoma, head and neck, liver or kidney cancer.

In this sample, this clone turned up once. The chain's CDR3 is CASSEVPRVRSPLHF. CDR3 nucleotides: TGTGCCAGCAGTGAAGTCCCCCGGGTTCGGTCACCCCTCCACTTT. This chain links TRBV6-1 with TRBJ1-6; D remains unclear. The V gene's germline CDR1 is MNHNS and CDR2 SASEGT. CDR3 length: 15 residues. Trimming took off 1 base at V and 10 bases at J, with 14 bases between the two ends.

The chain carries TRBV10-3 and TRBJ2-2; no clear D. V was trimmed by 3 bases and J by 1 base, leaving 9 bases between them. The germline V gene has CDR1 ENHRY and CDR2 SYGVKD. This CDR3 has 15 amino acids. In nucleotides, the CDR3 is TGTGCCATCAGTGAATTTTCCGGGAACACCGGGGAGCTGTTTTTT. Translating gives CAISEFSGNTGELFF.

The genes are TRBV7-8 and TRBJ2-7; TRBD1 agrees at 8 bases. Per germline, CDR1 SGHVS and CDR2 FQNEAQ. The CDR3 runs 15 residues. V was clipped by 4 bases and J by 1 base; unmatched bases: 6. CDR3 coding DNA: TGTGCCAGCAGCTCGTCCAGGACAGGGTCCTACGAGCAGTACTTC. It yields the protein CASSSSRTGSYEQYF.

The chain carries TRBV27 and TRBJ2-7, with TRBD1 matching 9 bases. The CDR3 is 15 residues long. Germline CDR1 reads MNHEY; CDR2 reads SMNVEV (reference sequence). The junction had 5 bases not matched to a gene; V was cut back by 2 bases and J by 3 bases. DNA of the CDR3: TGTGCCAGCAGTTTAAGTCCGGGACAGGGCTACGAGCAGTACTTC. Amino acids: CASSLSPGQGYEQYF.

This chain uses TRBV19 with TRBJ1-5, with a tentative D call TRBD1 (5 bases). CDR1 is LNHDA, CDR2 SQIVND, per germline (reference sequence). The CDR3 has 15 residues. Trimming left V 6 bases short and J 4 bases short, with 16 bases between. The CDR3 spells CASSSNRDVNQPQHF. The CDR3 nucleotides are TGTGCCAGTAGCTCAAACCGGGACGTGAATCAGCCCCAGCATTTT.

The chain carries TRBV5-6 and TRBJ1-2; 7 positions match TRBD1. CDR3 length: 14 residues. The V segment lost 4 bases and the J segment 4 bases; nucleotides outside the gene matches: 7. Germline CDR1 and CDR2: SGHDT and YYEEEE. The CDR3 is CASSLPDRSYGYTF. The CDR3, as DNA: TGTGCCAGCAGCCTTCCGGACAGGAGCTATGGCTACACCTTC.

CDR3 DNA: TGTGCCAGCAGCCCGGTGGGGACAGGGGGCTCCTACGAGCAGTACTTC. It is translated as CASSPVGTGGSYEQYF. The V call is TRBV5-6, the J call TRBJ2-7; TRBD1 aligns across 11 bases. The germline V gene encodes CDR1 SGHDT and CDR2 YYEEEE. The CDR3 has 16 residues. Trimming at V came to 4 bases and at J to 0 bases, leaving 6 bases not matched to a gene.

The rearrangement links TRBV29-1 to TRBJ2-5, with 11 positions matching TRBD1. With the DNA end fitting TRBJ2-7 better, the J assignment may be wrong. CDR1 is SQVTM, CDR2 ANQGSEA, per germline. This CDR3 has 14 residues. CDR3 nucleotides: TGCAGCGTTGTAGGACAGGGGGCTTTCTACGAGCAGTACTTC. It encodes CSVVGQGAFYEQYF.

V and J are TRBV5-1 and TRBJ2-3, with 11 positions matching TRBD1. Trimming removed 6 bases from V and 5 bases from J; junction bases left unmatched: 8. This CDR3 is built from 15 residues. Germline loops: CDR1 SGHRS, CDR2 YFSETQ. The CDR3 protein is CASNQPGQGEDTQYF. The CDR3 bases are TGCGCCAGCAACCAACCGGGACAGGGGGAAGATACGCAGTATTTT.

The V and J genes are TRBV7-8 and TRBJ2-7; D ambiguous. Per the germline V gene, CDR1 is SGHVS and CDR2 is FQNEAQ. The CDR3 totals 11 residues. V lost 5 bases to trimming and J lost 6 bases, with 8 bases between them. The CDR3 DNA reads as TGTGCCAGCAGCCAAACGGGCGAGCAGTACTTC. This codes for CASSQTGEQYF.

The chain combines TRBV7-9 with TRBJ2-7; D gene uncertain. V was shortened by 6 bases and J by 2 bases, with 8 bases between the two germline ends. The CDR3 loop spans 12 amino acids. In germline, CDR1 is SEHNR, CDR2 FQNEAQ (reference sequence). This CDR3 reads CASRDQTYEQYF. For the CDR3, the DNA is TGTGCCAGCAGGGATCAAACCTACGAGCAGTACTTC.

The V call is TRBV6-6, the J call TRBJ2-3, with 9 nucleotides matching TRBD1. Germline CDR1 and CDR2: MNHNY and SVGAGI (reference sequence). The CDR3 is 16 amino acids. V shed 6 bases and J 4 bases; nucleotides not matched to a gene: 11. The CDR3 region is CASRAPGQGSPDTQYF. CDR3 nucleotides: TGTGCCAGCAGAGCCCCGGGACAGGGTTCCCCAGATACGCAGTATTTT.

The rearrangement joins TRBV6-6 to TRBJ1-5; the D is unclear. In germline, CDR1 is MNHNY, CDR2 SVGAGI (reference sequence). This CDR3 contains 11 residues. With 8 bases removed from V and 4 bases from J, the gap between germline ends came to 6 bases. In DNA, the CDR3 is TGTGCCAGCGCTATAAATCAGCCCCAGCATTTT. Protein product: CASAINQPQHF.

This clone appeared a single time. The chain combines TRBV5-1 with TRBJ2-3, with D perhaps matching TRBD1 or TRBD2 (6 bases each). This CDR3 spans 16 amino acids. Germline V gene sequence: CDR1 SGHRS, CDR2 YFSETQ. Trimming removed 1 base from V and 0 bases from J, with 12 bases in between. DNA for the CDR3: TGCGCCAGCAGCTTGCCGGGGGCCCCTAGCACAGATACGCAGTATTTT. Its protein is CASSLPGAPSTDTQYF.

The rearrangement links TRBV25-1 to TRBJ1-2; maybe TRBD1 (6 bases). V lost 4 bases to trimming and J lost 2 bases, with 8 bases between them. There are 13 residues in the CDR3. In germline, CDR1 is MGHDK, CDR2 SYGVNS. This chain's CDR3 is CASSADRNYGYTF. The CDR3 DNA follows: TGTGCCAGCAGTGCCGACAGGAACTATGGCTACACCTTC.

The rearrangement uses TRBV19 and TRBJ2-7, with a tentative D call TRBD2 (5 bases). The V gene lost 7 bases and the J gene lost 0 bases, with 16 bases spanning the gap. Germline V gives CDR1 LNHDA, CDR2 SQIVND (reference sequence). This CDR3 is built from 15 residues. In nucleotides, the CDR3 is TGTGCCAGTATGCCACGGGATGGAAACTCCTACGAGCAGTACTTC. Its translation is CASMPRDGNSYEQYF.

The V gene is TRBV7-9, the J gene TRBJ1-3; D is ambiguous. Germline values: CDR1 SEHNR, CDR2 FQNEAQ (reference sequence). There are 15 residues in the CDR3. V lost 1 base, J lost 2 bases, and 9 bases lay in between. The CDR3 loop reads CASSLGQDPGNTIYF. The CDR3 DNA follows: TGTGCCAGCAGCTTAGGTCAGGACCCTGGAAACACCATATATTTT.

The genes are TRBV9 and TRBJ2-7; TRBD2 matches 7 bases. CDR1 and CDR2 from the germline V gene are SGDLS and YYNGEE. V was pared by 3 bases and J by 6 bases, with 6 bases of the junction left unmatched. There are 13 residues in the CDR3. For the CDR3, the DNA is TGTGCCAGCAGCGCCCTGACGGGGGGCGAGCAGTACTTC. Translated, it gives CASSALTGGEQYF.